These 24 T cell receptor beta chains originate from one sample sequenced in a study of T cells in Graves' hyperthyroidism and ophthalmopathy. Amplification yielded TCR beta CDR3 regions, with RNA transcripts as the source. A first-round RT-PCR of the TCR CDR3 used the HTBI primer set. TCRdb re-called the multiplex PCR reads with MiXCR, one entry per CDR3 protein. The sample has a few hundred thousand distinct CDR3 sequences; roughly 18% are singletons. Sample: blood. These TCRs come from a woman aged 18-29 years with Graves' ophthalmopathy.

The chain is built from TRBV2 and TRBJ2-7; no reliable D call. CDR3 length: 13 residues. Germline CDR1 is SNHLY and CDR2 is FYNNEI. Trimming removed 0 bases at V and 3 bases at J, with 6 bases between. The CDR3 is CASSEAPLYEQYF. CDR3 sequence (DNA): TGTGCCAGCAGTGAAGCGCCCCTCTACGAGCAGTACTTC.

This clonotype was detected a few times. The V gene is TRBV6-1, the J gene TRBJ1-5; D is undetermined. CDR3 size: 16 residues. The ends were cut back, 6 bases at V and 2 bases at J, with 17 bases in the middle. Germline V lookup: CDR1 MNHNS, CDR2 SASEGT. The CDR3 sequence is CASRRDPLLGNQPQHF. CDR3 nucleotides: TGTGCCAGCAGACGGGATCCTCTATTGGGCAATCAGCCCCAGCATTTT.

The chain uses TRBV7-2 and TRBJ1-2, with TRBD1 as a possible D gene (5 bases). Trimming cost V 3 bases and J 1 base, with 18 bases left between them. This CDR3 is built from 17 residues. Germline V gene sequence: CDR1 SGHTA, CDR2 FQGNSA. The DNA for the CDR3 is TGTGCCAGCAGCTTTGGCAGGGCCGGTTCGCGTAACTATGGCTACACCTTC. Amino acid sequence: CASSFGRAGSRNYGYTF.

This clonotype was detected only a few times. The chain recombines TRBV10-3 with TRBJ2-2; D ambiguous. Deletions cut 3 bases from V and 7 bases from J, with 6 bases between. The CDR3 covers 12 residues. The germline CDR1 and CDR2 sequences are ENHRY and SYGVKD. CDR3 loop: CAISDMIGELFF. The CDR3 DNA reads TGTGCCATCAGTGATATGATCGGGGAGCTGTTTTTT.

The count of this clonotype is one. The chain uses TRBV27 and TRBJ2-7; possible D gene TRBD1, 5 bases. With the DNA end fitting TRBJ2-1 better, the J assignment may be wrong. The CDR3 is made up of 14 amino acids. The germline V gene has CDR1 MNHEY and CDR2 SMNVEV (reference sequence). Written as DNA, the CDR3 is TGTGCCAGCAGTTTAGCAGGGCCCTCCTCCGAGCAGTTCTTC. Amino acids: CASSLAGPSSEQFF.

In its sample, this clonotype was seen many times. V is TRBV15 and J is TRBJ2-7, with TRBD1 as a possible D gene (5 bases). The CDR3 has 16 residues. Deletions cut 1 base from V and 0 bases from J, with 13 bases between. Germline CDR1 and CDR2: LNHNV and YYDKDF (reference sequence). The CDR3 bases are TGTGCCACCAGCAGAGGCGATCAGGGCAGCTCCTACGAGCAGTACTTC. This encodes CATSRGDQGSSYEQYF.

The chain couples TRBV12-3 or TRBV12-4 to TRBJ1-1; D remains unclear. V was pared by 3 bases and J by 6 bases, with 5 bases between. This CDR3 region has 11 residues. The CDR3 here is CASSLAAEAFF. DNA of the CDR3: TGTGCCAGCAGTTTGGCTGCTGAAGCTTTCTTT.

The chain is built from TRBV27 and TRBJ2-2; a weak D match, TRBD1 (6 bases). CDR3 length equals 14 residues. The V and J ends lost 5 bases and 5 bases respectively, with 12 bases between them. Germline CDR1 MNHEY, CDR2 SMNVEV (reference sequence). The CDR3 reads CASSMGQWTGELFF. The CDR3 DNA sequence: TGTGCCAGCAGTATGGGACAATGGACCGGGGAGCTGTTTTTT.

The chain is built from TRBV12-3 or TRBV12-4 and TRBJ1-2, with D hard to call. V was trimmed by 3 bases and J by 0 bases, leaving 11 bases between them. CDR3 length: 15 amino acids. The chain's CDR3 is CASSLLGHSNYGYTF. CDR3 nucleotide sequence: TGTGCCAGCAGTTTGTTGGGCCATTCTAACTATGGCTACACCTTC.

The chain carries TRBV14 and TRBJ2-1, with 10 positions matching TRBD2. V was pared by 7 bases and J by 5 bases, with 5 bases of the junction left unmatched. Germline V gene data show CDR1 as SGHDN and CDR2 as FVKESK. This CDR3 is built from 14 residues. The CDR3 nucleotides are TGTGCCAGCACCTTCGGGACTAGCGACAATGAGCAGTTCTTC. Protein sequence: CASTFGTSDNEQFF.

This clonotype was recorded a few times. The chain is built from TRBV4-1 and TRBJ1-4; maybe TRBD1 (5 bases). V was shortened by 7 bases and J by 5 bases, with 11 bases between the two germline ends. The CDR3 covers 13 residues. CDR1 and CDR2 (germline): MGHRA, YSYEKL. CDR3 amino acids: CASKAGENEKLFF. The CDR3 DNA follows: TGCGCCAGCAAGGCGGGGGAAAATGAAAAACTGTTTTTT.

This clonotype was found a few times. This chain joins TRBV3-1 and TRBJ2-7; 12 bases are shared with TRBD2. Trimming cost V 3 bases and J 0 bases; bases outside gene matches: 12. Germline CDR1 is LGHDT and CDR2 is YNNKEL (reference sequence). This CDR3 is 19 amino acids long. This chain's CDR3 is CASSHRTSGRSESSYEQYF. The CDR3 region has the DNA TGTGCCAGCAGCCACCGTACTAGCGGGAGGTCTGAGAGCTCCTACGAGCAGTACTTC.

At least ten counts were recorded for this clonotype. The rearrangement uses TRBV6-5 and TRBJ1-1; the D gene is possibly TRBD1 (5 bases). Trimming shortened V by 2 bases and J by 1 base, and 11 bases separated the two germline ends. CDR3 length: 15 amino acids. The germline V gene has CDR1 MNHEY and CDR2 SVGAGI. As DNA, the CDR3 is TGTGCCAGCAGTTACGGGGACGGATCGAACACTGAAGCTTTCTTT. Amino acid sequence: CASSYGDGSNTEAFF.

The rearrangement joins TRBV28 to TRBJ1-2; D is unclear. The CDR3 contains 16 residues. Germline V lookup: CDR1 MDHEN, CDR2 SYDVKM. The ends were cut back, 2 bases at V and 0 bases at J, with 13 bases in the middle. The CDR3 sequence: CASSLESDLSNYGYTF. The CDR3 DNA reads TGTGCCAGCAGTTTAGAGTCCGATTTATCTAACTATGGCTACACCTTC.

This clonotype occurred many times. V gene TRBV6-1 combines with J gene TRBJ2-3; 7 positions match TRBD2. The V gene end was trimmed by 6 bases and the J gene end by 2 bases; junction bases not matched to a gene: 5. Germline assignment: CDR1 MNHNS and CDR2 SASEGT. This CDR3 region has 14 residues. The CDR3 here is CASRRAGSTDTQYF. Here the CDR3 DNA reads TGTGCCAGCAGGCGAGCGGGGTCCACAGATACGCAGTATTTT.

This clonotype has a count of ten or more. The chain recombines TRBV12-3 or TRBV12-4 with TRBJ1-4; 9 nucleotides line up with TRBD1. The CDR3 is made up of 16 amino acids. Trimming at V came to 4 bases and at J to 4 bases, leaving 7 bases not matched to a gene. CDR3 protein: CASSSDRGVGNEKLFF. Written as DNA, the CDR3 is TGTGCCAGCAGTTCCGACAGGGGGGTTGGTAATGAAAAACTGTTTTTT.

The chain uses TRBV9 and TRBJ2-7; a possible D gene is TRBD1 (5 bases). V lost 3 bases and J lost 5, with 9 bases in between. The CDR3 is 12 residues long. CDR1 and CDR2 from the germline V gene are SGDLS and YYNGEE. CDR3 region: CASSAGNDEQYF. Written as DNA, the CDR3 is TGTGCCAGCAGCGCAGGGAACGACGAGCAGTACTTC.

The CDR3 region is CSARLQNQETQYF. CDR3 DNA: TGCAGTGCTAGATTACAAAATCAAGAGACCCAGTACTTC. The chain couples TRBV20-1 to TRBJ2-5; D is unclear. The germline V gene encodes CDR1 DFQATT and CDR2 SNEGSKA (reference sequence). This CDR3 has 13 residues. The germline V and J ends were trimmed by 2 bases and 2 bases, with 9 bases remaining between them.

The sample holds many counts of this clonotype. The V call is TRBV28, the J call TRBJ1-2; perhaps TRBD1 as D (5 bases). The germline CDR1 and CDR2 sequences are MDHEN and SYDVKM. Trimming pared 4 bases from V and 3 bases from J, leaving 12 bases between. This CDR3 is built from 14 residues. CDR3 sequence (DNA): TGTGCCAGCAGTTCCATTCGACAGTACTATGGCTACACCTTC. Amino acids: CASSSIRQYYGYTF.

This clonotype was counted between two and nine times. This chain connects TRBV29-1 to TRBJ2-7; 8 positions agree with TRBD1. V shed 3 bases and J 7 bases; nucleotides not matched to a gene: 5. The CDR3 runs 12 residues. From germline, CDR1 is SQVTM and CDR2 ANQGSEA. Written as DNA, the CDR3 is TGCAGCGTTGAGGGGACAGGTCGGGAGCAGTACTTC. It yields the protein CSVEGTGREQYF.

This clonotype showed up many times. The chain couples TRBV7-2 to TRBJ2-7; perhaps TRBD1 as D (5 bases). The CDR3 runs 12 residues. Trimming stripped 3 bases from V and 7 bases from J, with 10 bases between. Germline CDR1 SGHTA, CDR2 FQGNSA. CDR3 region: CASSFAGKEQYF. The DNA of the CDR3 is TGTGCCAGCAGCTTTGCAGGGAAAGAGCAGTACTTC.

This clonotype was observed many times. The genes are TRBV11-2 and TRBJ2-7; D not resolved. CDR1 and CDR2 (germline): SGHAT, FQNNGV. The CDR3 contains 15 residues. The V end lost 0 bases, the J end lost 2 bases, and 11 bases lay between the germline ends. CDR3 residues: CASSLDRAPTYEQYF. The CDR3 DNA is TGTGCCAGCAGCTTAGATCGGGCACCTACCTACGAGCAGTACTTC. The full variable domain, in which reference TRBV11-2 and TRBJ2-7 provide the parts outside the CDR3, is EAGVAQSPRYKIIEKRQSVAFWCNPISGHATLYWYQQILGQGPKLLIQFQNNGVVDDSQLPKDRFSAERLKGVDSTLKIQPAKLEDSAVYLCASSLDRAPTYEQYFGPGTRLTVT.

In this sample, this clonotype turned up many times. The gene calls are TRBV28 and TRBJ2-1, with TRBD2 matching over 7 bases. J gave up 8 bases and V 2 bases, and 9 bases lay outside the gene matches. The length of the CDR3 is 15 residues. Germline assignment: CDR1 MDHEN and CDR2 SYDVKM. The CDR3 nucleotides read TGTGCCAGCAGTTTAGGGACTATCCATGGCGATGAGCAGTTCTTC. It specifies CASSLGTIHGDEQFF.

This clonotype was observed a few times. The CDR3 nucleotides read TGCGCCAGCAGCCAGGGACAGGGGGGCTATGGCTACACCTTC. It specifies CASSQGQGGYGYTF. This chain connects TRBV5-1 to TRBJ1-2; TRBD1 agrees at 11 bases. V was pared by 4 bases and J by 4 bases, with 3 bases of the junction left unmatched. Germline loops: CDR1 SGHRS, CDR2 YFSETQ. The CDR3 totals 14 residues.